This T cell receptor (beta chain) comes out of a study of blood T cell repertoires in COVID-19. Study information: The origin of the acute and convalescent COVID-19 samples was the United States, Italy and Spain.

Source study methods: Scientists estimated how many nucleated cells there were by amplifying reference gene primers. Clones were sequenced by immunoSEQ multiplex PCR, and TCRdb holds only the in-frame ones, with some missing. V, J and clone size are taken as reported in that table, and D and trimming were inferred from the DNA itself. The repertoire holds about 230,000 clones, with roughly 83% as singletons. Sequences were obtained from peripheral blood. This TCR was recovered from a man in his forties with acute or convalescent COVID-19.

The CDR3 bases are TGTGCCAGCAGTGGAGAAATCGGGCCCCAGCATTTT. Protein sequence: CASSGEIGPQHF. The V call is TRBV2, the J call TRBJ1-5; D unclear. Trimming removed 4 bases from V and 9 bases from J, with 10 bases in between. This CDR3 has 12 amino acids. Germline values: CDR1 SNHLY, CDR2 FYNNEI.